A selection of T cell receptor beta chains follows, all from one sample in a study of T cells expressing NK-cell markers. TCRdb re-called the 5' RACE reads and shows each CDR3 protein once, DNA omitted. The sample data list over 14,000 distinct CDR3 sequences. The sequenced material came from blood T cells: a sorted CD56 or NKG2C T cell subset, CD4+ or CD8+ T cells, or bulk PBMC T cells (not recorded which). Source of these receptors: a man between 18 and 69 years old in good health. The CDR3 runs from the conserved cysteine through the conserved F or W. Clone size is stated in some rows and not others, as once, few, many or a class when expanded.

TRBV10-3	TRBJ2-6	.	CAISLGSRVGGANVLTF
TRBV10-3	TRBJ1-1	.	CAISESGGTGTEAFF
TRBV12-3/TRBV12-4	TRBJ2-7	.	CASSSLGTSGRVNEQYF
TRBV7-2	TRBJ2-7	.	CASSPRQGTYEQYF
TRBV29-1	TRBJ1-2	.	CSVGFSGYGYTF
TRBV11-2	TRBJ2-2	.	CASSRPSPSGGGNTGELFF
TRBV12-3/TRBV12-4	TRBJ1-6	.	CASSRDSSYNSPLHF
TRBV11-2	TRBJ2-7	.	CASSLGVVSSYEQYF
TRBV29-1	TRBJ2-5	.	CSVTRGSDSYRKETQYF
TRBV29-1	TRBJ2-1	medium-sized	CSVDFREKQFF
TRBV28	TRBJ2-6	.	CASSLPGANVLTF
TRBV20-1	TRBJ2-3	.	CSARPGASTDTQYF
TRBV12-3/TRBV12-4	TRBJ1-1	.	CASSSASSGPGQGNTEAFF
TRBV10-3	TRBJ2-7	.	CAIRPTSGPSYEQYF
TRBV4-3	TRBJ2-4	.	CASSQQRSPGLNIQYF
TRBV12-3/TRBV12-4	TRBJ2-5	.	CASSSLLAGAPKIQETQYF
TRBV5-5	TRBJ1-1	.	CASSLGRWTEAFF
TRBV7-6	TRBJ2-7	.	CASSLERTSYEQYF
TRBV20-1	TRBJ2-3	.	CSARGFVGLTDTQYF
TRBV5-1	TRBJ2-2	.	CASSFGTGGGTGELFF
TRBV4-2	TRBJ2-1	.	CASSQDRAGGTGNEQFF
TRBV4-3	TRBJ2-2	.	CASSLDLGYTGELFF
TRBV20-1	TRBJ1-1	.	CSAPGTGATEAFF
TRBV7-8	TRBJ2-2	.	CASSLVLAGGHGELFF
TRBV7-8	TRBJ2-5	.	CASSLAGGTSGTRTQYF
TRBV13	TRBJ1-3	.	CASSLGDSSGNTIYF
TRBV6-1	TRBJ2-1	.	CASSRNGASGGYNEQFF
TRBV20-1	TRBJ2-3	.	CSASTLWIAGGADTQYF
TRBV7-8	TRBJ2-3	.	CASSDLRGVTSTDTQYF
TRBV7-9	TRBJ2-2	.	CASSRSVAGGLTGELFF
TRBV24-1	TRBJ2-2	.	CATREQGFVGELFF
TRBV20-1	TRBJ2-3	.	CSARLAGAWDTQYF
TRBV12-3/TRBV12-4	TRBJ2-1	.	CASREAGDEQFF
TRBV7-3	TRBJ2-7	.	CASSPLQVPGEQYF
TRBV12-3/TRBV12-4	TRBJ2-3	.	CASSPYMGGRSTDTQYF
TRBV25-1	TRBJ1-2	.	CASGTGTGESRGYTF